This TCR beta chain was sequenced in a study of CD8+CD57+ T cells in acquired aplastic anemia. As for the study in general: Quantities of DNA derived from sorted CD4+ and CD8+ cells averaged approximately 3 ug. Findings and caveats of the study: Overlapping CD8+ CDR3 repertoires of patients and controls contained around 31 shared sequences.

This clonotype has only one observation. Its antigen remains unidentified. Without the conserved terminal phenylalanine or tryptophan, this CDR3 likely stems from a read error. The limits of the CDR3 on the DNA are not certain, so only TCRdb's listed CDR3 is given. Sequenced patients had shown CD8+CD57+ cell expansion by flow cytometry. Severe acquired aplastic anemia was present in every patient. There was no therapy given to any patient before the blood sampling took place. Profiles of TCR beta VDJ and CDR3 were generated from a genomic DNA template. TCRdb reanalysed the reads using MiXCR and keeps one entry per CDR3 protein. Counted here are 260,000 or so distinct CDR3 sequences, less than 85% occurring once; the ten biggest clones make up 40% to 50%. The CDR3 has 13 amino acids, counting both end residues. Per the germline V gene, CDR1 is SGHTA and CDR2 is FQGNSA.

This TCR was recovered from a human donor with aplastic anemia. The sample comprised sorted CD4+, CD8+, or CD8+CD57+ T cells (not recorded which) from PBMCs. The chain recombines TRBV7-2 with TRBJ2-1; TRBD1, the table's D call, was not compared with the DNA. The CDR3 protein is CASSETGSHDQCY.